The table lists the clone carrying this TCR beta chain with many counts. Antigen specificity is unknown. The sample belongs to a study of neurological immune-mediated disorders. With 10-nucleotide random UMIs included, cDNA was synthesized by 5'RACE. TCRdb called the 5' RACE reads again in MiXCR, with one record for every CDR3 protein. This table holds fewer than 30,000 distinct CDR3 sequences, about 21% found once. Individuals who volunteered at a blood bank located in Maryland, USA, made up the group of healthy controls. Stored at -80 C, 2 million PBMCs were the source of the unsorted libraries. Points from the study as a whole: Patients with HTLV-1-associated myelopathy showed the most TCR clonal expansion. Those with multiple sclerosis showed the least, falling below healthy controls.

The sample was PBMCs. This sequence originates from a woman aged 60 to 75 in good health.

The CDR3 DNA reads TGTGCCAGCAGTCTCGCCGAGACCCAGTACTTC. Translation gives CASSLAETQYF. The gene calls are TRBV6-6 and TRBJ2-5; no clear D gene. The ends were cut back, 5 bases at V and 5 bases at J, with 6 bases in the middle. Germline-derived CDR1 and CDR2 are MNHNY and SVGAGI (reference sequence). The CDR3 is made up of 11 amino acids.